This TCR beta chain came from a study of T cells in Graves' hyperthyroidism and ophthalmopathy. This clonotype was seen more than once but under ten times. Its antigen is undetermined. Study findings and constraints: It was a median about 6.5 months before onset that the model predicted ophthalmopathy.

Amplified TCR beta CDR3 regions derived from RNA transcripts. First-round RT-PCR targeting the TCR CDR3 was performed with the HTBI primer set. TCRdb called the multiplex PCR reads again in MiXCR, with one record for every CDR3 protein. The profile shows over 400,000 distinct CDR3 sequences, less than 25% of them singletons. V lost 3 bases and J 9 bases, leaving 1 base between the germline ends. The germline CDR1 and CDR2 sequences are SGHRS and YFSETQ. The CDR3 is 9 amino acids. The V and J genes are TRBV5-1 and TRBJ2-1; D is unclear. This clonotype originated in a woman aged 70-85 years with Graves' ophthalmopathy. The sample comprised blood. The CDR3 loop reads CASSSEQFF. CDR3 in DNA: TGCGCCAGCAGCTCTGAGCAGTTCTTC.